Listed below are T cell receptor beta chains from one sample, sequenced in a study of Graves' ophthalmopathy and Graves' hyperthyroidism. Each CDR3 protein is one row after TCRdb ran MiXCR on the multiplex PCR reads. This sample yields about 420,000 distinct CDR3 sequences, of which about 21% are seen a single time; under 3% belongs to the top ten. Sequenced sample: peripheral blood. These receptors all stem from a woman between 18 and 29 years old with stable Graves' hyperthyroidism. Both conserved end residues are part of each CDR3. The D gene is left open where the match is weak. Clone size, where shown, is once, few, many, or a class for clones that have expanded.

v_call: TRBV7-2; j_call: TRBJ2-2; d_call: TRBD2; clone_size: many; cdr3_nt: TGTGCCAGCAGCTTAGGGCTACTGGCAGGGAGGGCCGGGGAGCTGTTTTTT; cdr3_aa: CASSLGLLAGRAGELFF
v_call: TRBV27; j_call: TRBJ1-2; d_call: -; clone_size: many; cdr3_nt: TGTGCCAGCAGTAAGGAAGGCTACACCTTC; cdr3_aa: CASSKEGYTF
v_call: TRBV30; j_call: TRBJ2-5; d_call: TRBD2; clone_size: many; cdr3_nt: TGTGCCTGGGGACTAGGCCCAGAGACCCAGTACTTC; cdr3_aa: CAWGLGPETQYF
v_call: TRBV20-1; j_call: TRBJ1-6; d_call: TRBD1; clone_size: many; cdr3_nt: TGCAGTGCTTACGACAGGGCCCATTCACCCCTCCACTTT; cdr3_aa: CSAYDRAHSPLHF
v_call: TRBV12-3/TRBV12-4; j_call: TRBJ2-5; d_call: TRBD1; clone_size: many; cdr3_nt: TGTGCCAGCGGGCAGGGGGCGGAAGAGACCCAGTACTTC; cdr3_aa: CASGQGAEETQYF
v_call: TRBV30; j_call: TRBJ1-1; d_call: -; clone_size: many; cdr3_nt: TGTGCCTGGAGTTTCGCCGGGGCCATGAACACTGAAGCTTTCTTT; cdr3_aa: CAWSFAGAMNTEAFF
v_call: TRBV28; j_call: TRBJ2-7; d_call: TRBD1; clone_size: many; cdr3_nt: TGTGCCAGCATTACGACAGGGGGCTTGAACGAGCAGTACTTC; cdr3_aa: CASITTGGLNEQYF
v_call: TRBV20-1; j_call: TRBJ2-7; d_call: TRBD2; clone_size: many; cdr3_nt: TGCAGTGCTAGCCCCCTAGCGGGGGGTGCCTACGAGCAGTACTTC; cdr3_aa: CSASPLAGGAYEQYF
v_call: TRBV7-2; j_call: TRBJ2-5; d_call: -; clone_size: many; cdr3_nt: TGTGCCAGCAGCTCCCGGACCAGGGCGACCCAGTACTTC; cdr3_aa: CASSSRTRATQYF
v_call: TRBV19; j_call: TRBJ1-1; d_call: TRBD1; clone_size: -; cdr3_nt: TGTGCCAGTAGTATAATTGACAGGGGGACTGAAGCTTTCTTT; cdr3_aa: CASSIIDRGTEAFF
v_call: TRBV10-3; j_call: TRBJ2-7; d_call: TRBD2; clone_size: many; cdr3_nt: TGTGCCATCAGTGAGTCAAAGGCGGGAGGCTACGAGCAGTACTTC; cdr3_aa: CAISESKAGGYEQYF
v_call: TRBV6-5; j_call: TRBJ2-5; d_call: TRBD2; clone_size: many; cdr3_nt: TGTGCCAGCGGAAAGGAGGGACTAGCGGGAGGGCCAGAGACCCAGTACTTC; cdr3_aa: CASGKEGLAGGPETQYF
v_call: TRBV6-7; j_call: TRBJ2-2; d_call: TRBD1; clone_size: many; cdr3_nt: TGTGCCAGCAGTGCCAGACAGGGGGGAAAGTGGAACACCGGGGAGCTGTTTTTT; cdr3_aa: CASSARQGGKWNTGELFF
v_call: TRBV6-1; j_call: TRBJ1-5; d_call: -; clone_size: many; cdr3_nt: TGTGCCAGCAGTGGGGGACCGGGCGGCAATCAGCCCCAGCATTTT; cdr3_aa: CASSGGPGGNQPQHF
v_call: TRBV6-5; j_call: TRBJ2-7; d_call: -; clone_size: many; cdr3_nt: TGTGCCAGCAGTTACTCTTTACTGGGGCTGGGGGAGCAGTACTTC; cdr3_aa: CASSYSLLGLGEQYF
v_call: TRBV6-4; j_call: TRBJ1-1; d_call: TRBD1; clone_size: many; cdr3_nt: TGTGCCAGCAGTACCTATCTCGGGACAGACTTAAACACTGAAGCTTTCTTT; cdr3_aa: CASSTYLGTDLNTEAFF
v_call: TRBV5-6; j_call: TRBJ2-6; d_call: -; clone_size: many; cdr3_nt: TGTGCCAGCAGCTCGAGGCTGGGTGGGGCCAACGTCCTGACTTTC; cdr3_aa: CASSSRLGGANVLTF
v_call: TRBV28; j_call: TRBJ1-3; d_call: -; clone_size: many; cdr3_nt: TGTGCCAGCAGTTTAAGCACCTCAAGGCGGGGTGGAAACACCATATATTTT; cdr3_aa: CASSLSTSRRGGNTIYF
v_call: TRBV9; j_call: TRBJ1-1; d_call: -; clone_size: many; cdr3_nt: TGTGCCAGCAGCGTACACAGGGAGTCTATGGCTGAAGCTTTCTTT; cdr3_aa: CASSVHRESMAEAFF
v_call: TRBV2; j_call: TRBJ1-5; d_call: -; clone_size: many; cdr3_nt: TGTGCCAGCAGTGAATCCCAGGGGCCCCAGCATTTT; cdr3_aa: CASSESQGPQHF
v_call: TRBV6-1; j_call: TRBJ2-2; d_call: -; clone_size: few; cdr3_nt: TGTGCCAGCAGTGAAGGCCTCGGGCCTGTTCCGGAAGGGGAGCTGTTTTTT; cdr3_aa: CASSEGLGPVPEGELFF
v_call: TRBV19; j_call: TRBJ1-1; d_call: TRBD1; clone_size: many; cdr3_nt: TGTGCCAGTAGTATCGACAGGGTAGGGGACACTGAAGCTTTCTTT; cdr3_aa: CASSIDRVGDTEAFF
v_call: TRBV11-3; j_call: TRBJ2-3; d_call: TRBD1; clone_size: few; cdr3_nt: TGTGCCAGCAGCCTGGGAAGGTTGTGGACAGGGGGCAAAGATACGCAGTATTTT; cdr3_aa: CASSLGRLWTGGKDTQYF
v_call: TRBV7-2; j_call: TRBJ1-1; d_call: TRBD1; clone_size: -; cdr3_nt: TGTGCCAGCAGCCAGGACAGGGAAGCTGAAGCTTTCTTT; cdr3_aa: CASSQDREAEAFF